The clone carrying this TCR beta chain showed up just once. This sample is part of a study of T cell changes during pregnancy in multiple sclerosis. Some clones are missing from TCRdb's copy, which holds only in-frame ones; the method was immunoSEQ multiplex PCR. The table lists approximately 34,000 clones, under 90% of them singletons. Germline loops: CDR1 SGHDT, CDR2 YYEEEE. J was trimmed by 4 bases and V by 0 bases; bases with no gene match: 5. The length of the CDR3 is 15 residues. V usage is TRBV5-6 and J usage is TRBJ1-2, with TRBD1 matching 8 bases. The sequencing used CD8+ T cells from peripheral blood mononuclear cells, collected after pregnancy. The source is a female donor with multiple sclerosis, enrolled in a pregnancy study. The CDR3 bases are TGTGCCAGCAGCTTGGCGGCAGGGGGCGGCTATGGCTACACCTTC. It specifies CASSLAAGGGYGYTF.